One and the same sample provided the 32 T cell receptor beta chains below, sequenced in a study of blood T cell repertoires in COVID-19 (dated by TCRdb to between 2020 and 2021). The method behind the library was the immunoSEQ multiplex PCR assay. TCRdb's version of the immuneACCESS table is confined to in-frame rearrangements and falls short of the full clone set. An unresolved V gene accounts for under half of the shortfall where checked; the remainder is of unknown origin. For this sample the table gives 200,000 or so clones, of which approximately 90% were detected only once. Over 3% of the sample is in the top ten clones. The sample comprised PBMCs or T cells enriched from blood (not recorded which). These receptors originate from a woman between 40 and 50 years old with acute COVID-19.

This clone was detected only once. The chain employs TRBV11-2 and TRBJ2-5; 7 bases are shared with TRBD2. This CDR3 contains 14 residues. After removal of 1 base from V and 5 bases from J, the junction contained 4 bases not matched to a gene. CDR1 is SGHAT and CDR2 is FQNNGV in the germline V gene. The CDR3 spells CASSLAGGRETQYF. As DNA, the CDR3 is TGTGCCAGCAGCTTAGCGGGGGGACGGGAGACCCAGTACTTC.

The chain is built from TRBV7-9 and TRBJ2-7; maybe TRBD1 (6 bases). Trimming took 5 bases from V and 2 from J, leaving 13 bases between them. The V gene's germline CDR1 is SEHNR and CDR2 FQNEAQ (reference sequence). There are 14 residues in the CDR3. The CDR3 reads CASSPPAGAYEQYF. Written as DNA, the CDR3 is TGTGCCAGCAGCCCCCCAGCAGGGGCCTACGAGCAGTACTTC.

This sequence joins TRBV19 and TRBJ2-2; TRBD2 matches 13 bases. Trimming took 6 bases from V and 7 from J; bases not matched to a gene: 8. Germline V lookup: CDR1 LNHDA, CDR2 SQIVND (reference sequence). The CDR3 is 16 amino acids. The CDR3 region is CASSPLAGGLGGELFF. The CDR3, as DNA: TGTGCCAGTAGCCCACTAGCGGGGGGGCTTGGCGGGGAGCTGTTTTTT.

The gene calls are TRBV2 and TRBJ1-5; TRBD1 might be the D (6 bases). Germline V lookup: CDR1 SNHLY, CDR2 FYNNEI. The CDR3 has 15 residues. With 7 bases removed from V and 1 base from J, the gap between germline ends came to 14 bases. In DNA, the CDR3 is TGTGCCAGCACCGAACAGGGAGTCAGCAATCAGCCCCAGCATTTT. Translating gives CASTEQGVSNQPQHF.

This chain uses TRBV5-1 with TRBJ1-1; possible D gene TRBD1, 6 bases. V dropped 5 bases and J dropped 7 bases, with 18 bases sitting between them. The germline gives CDR1 SGHRS, CDR2 YFSETQ. The CDR3 has 14 residues. The DNA of the CDR3 is TGCGCCAGCAGAACCAGGGGATATGAGAATGAAGCTTTCTTT. It yields the protein CASRTRGYENEAFF.

CDR3 in amino acids: CASSLVQGGYTF. The CDR3 DNA reads TGCGCCAGCAGCTTGGTACAGGGTGGCTACACCTTC. This sequence joins TRBV5-1 and TRBJ1-2; D is perhaps TRBD1 (6 bases). The V gene lost 0 bases and the J gene lost 7 bases, with 7 bases spanning the gap. CDR1 and CDR2 (germline): SGHRS, YFSETQ. The CDR3 has 12 amino acids. Full variable domain (outside the CDR3, taken from reference TRBV5-1 and TRBJ1-2): KAGVTQTPRYLIKTRGQQVTLSCSPISGHRSVSWYQQTPGQGLQFLFEYFSETQRNKGNFPGRFSGRQFSNSRSEMNVSTLELGDSALYLCASSLVQGGYTFGSGTRLTVV.

This chain connects TRBV13 to TRBJ2-1, with D tentatively TRBD2 (6 bases). V was trimmed by 4 bases and J by 8 bases, leaving 18 bases between them. Germline V lookup: CDR1 PRHDT, CDR2 FYEKMQ (reference sequence). This CDR3 is built from 15 residues. CDR3 sequence reads: CASSSRGGARDEQFF. CDR3 sequence (DNA): TGTGCCAGCAGCTCAAGGGGCGGGGCTAGGGATGAGCAGTTCTTC.

This chain uses TRBV5-6 with TRBJ2-1; no reliable D call. CDR3 size: 16 residues. Trimming took 2 bases from V and 5 from J, leaving 17 bases between them. Germline CDR1 is SGHDT and CDR2 is YYEEEE. The CDR3 sequence is CASSFRVQTENNEQFF. CDR3 bases: TGTGCCAGCAGCTTCAGAGTCCAAACAGAGAACAATGAGCAGTTCTTC.

This chain joins TRBV7-2 and TRBJ2-1, with 8 bases lining up with TRBD2. The CDR3 is 16 amino acids. Germline V gives CDR1 SGHTA, CDR2 FQGNSA. V trimming: 4 bases; J trimming: 2 bases; junction bases outside the gene matches: 7. CDR3 sequence: CASSSQAGVTYNEQFF. CDR3 in DNA: TGTGCCAGCAGCTCTCAAGCGGGGGTGACCTACAATGAGCAGTTCTTC.

CDR3 sequence reads: CASSLDGQPNQPQHF. The CDR3 DNA is TGTGCCAGCAGCTTAGATGGACAGCCGAATCAGCCCCAGCATTTT. This chain joins TRBV7-2 and TRBJ1-5, with D maybe TRBD1 (6 bases). The CDR3 extends over 15 amino acids. Germline V gives CDR1 SGHTA, CDR2 FQGNSA. Trimming took off 1 base at V and 4 bases at J, with 11 bases between the two ends.

This clone showed up just a few times. The gene calls are TRBV7-2 and TRBJ1-1; D is unresolved. This CDR3 comprises 14 residues. V lost 1 base to trimming and J lost 0 bases, with 6 bases between them. CDR1 and CDR2 (germline): SGHTA, FQGNSA. The CDR3 DNA reads as TGTGCCAGCAGCTTAGGCAGGTTGAACACTGAAGCTTTCTTT. The encoded protein is CASSLGRLNTEAFF.

The chain joins TRBV5-6 to TRBJ2-7; TRBD2 is a possible D gene (6 bases). The CDR3 length is 12 residues. The germline gives CDR1 SGHDT, CDR2 YYEEEE. V lost 3 bases and J lost 7, with 11 bases in between. The CDR3 protein is CASSWRGLEQYF. The CDR3 DNA reads as TGTGCCAGCAGCTGGAGGGGATTGGAGCAGTACTTC.

The V call is TRBV6-2 or TRBV6-3, the J call TRBJ1-1; 7 positions agree with TRBD1. The CDR3 is 12 residues long. Germline CDR1 reads MNHEY; CDR2 reads SVGEGT. The trim removed 5 bases at V and 11 bases at J, leaving 8 bases unmatched. CDR3 region: CASSHTGERAFF. CDR3 coding DNA: TGTGCCAGCAGTCACACAGGGGAGAGGGCTTTCTTT.

The rearrangement links TRBV19 to TRBJ1-6; D may be TRBD1 (6 bases). CDR1 LNHDA and CDR2 SQIVND come from the germline V gene (reference sequence). Trimming shortened V by 3 bases and J by 7 bases, and 7 bases separated the two germline ends. This CDR3 has 13 amino acids. The CDR3 here is CASSITGNSPLHF. CDR3 bases: TGTGCCAGTAGTATCACAGGGAATTCACCCCTCCACTTT.

V gene TRBV11-2 combines with J gene TRBJ1-2; D is perhaps TRBD1 (5 bases). Germline assignment: CDR1 SGHAT and CDR2 FQNNGV. The CDR3 has 14 amino acids. Trimming left V 3 bases short and J 1 base short, with 9 bases between. CDR3 amino acids: CASSLNQGNYGYTF. The CDR3 DNA is TGTGCCAGCAGCTTGAATCAGGGTAACTATGGCTACACCTTC.

The chain employs TRBV13 and TRBJ2-1, with a weak D call TRBD1 (6 bases). This CDR3 contains 12 residues. Germline CDR1 and CDR2: PRHDT and FYEKMQ (reference sequence). Trimming took off 6 bases at V and 12 bases at J, with 15 bases between the two ends. The CDR3 protein is CASSSPTGWQFF. CDR3 coding DNA: TGTGCCAGCAGTTCTCCTACAGGGTGGCAGTTCTTC. The full variable domain, completed using reference TRBV13 and TRBJ2-1, is AAGVIQSPRHLIKEKRETATLKCYPIPRHDTVYWYQQGPGQDPQFLISFYEKMQSDKGSIPDRFSAQQFSDYHSELNMSSLELGDSALYFCASSSPTGWQFFGPGTRLTVL.

The chain links TRBV6-4 to TRBJ2-7, with 7 nucleotides matching TRBD1. The CDR3 consists of 13 residues. Trimming removed 8 bases from V and 2 bases from J; junction bases left unmatched: 6. The germline V gene encodes CDR1 MRHNA and CDR2 SNTAGT. CDR3 region: CASSRQGPYEQYV. The CDR3 bases are TGTGCCAGCTCTCGACAGGGCCCCTACGAGCAGTACGTC.

The rearrangement joins TRBV6-5 to TRBJ1-2; tentatively, D is TRBD1 (5 bases). The CDR3 is made up of 14 amino acids. V lost 7 bases to trimming and J lost 4 bases, with 16 bases between them. CDR1 and CDR2 from the germline V gene are MNHEY and SVGAGI. The CDR3 spells CASTTLPRVYGYTF. The CDR3 nucleotides are TGTGCCAGCACCACGCTGCCCAGGGTCTATGGCTACACCTTC.

The J gene is TRBJ2-1, the V gene TRBV20-1; D uncertain. This CDR3 region has 11 residues. CDR1 is DFQATT and CDR2 is SNEGSKA in the germline V gene (reference sequence). V lost 6 bases to trimming and J lost 3 bases, with 6 bases between them. The CDR3 loop reads CSARYYNEQFF. The CDR3, as DNA: TGCAGTGCGCGATACTACAATGAGCAGTTCTTC.

This clone was seen only a few times. V gene TRBV19 combines with J gene TRBJ1-2; TRBD1 matches 7 bases. This CDR3 contains 13 residues. V dropped 11 bases and J dropped 4; count of bases not matched to a gene: 10. CDR1 LNHDA and CDR2 SQIVND come from the germline V gene (reference sequence). In DNA form, the CDR3 reads TGTGCCTCCGCGACAGGGTTGGGCTATGGCTACACCTTC. Translated: CASATGLGYGYTF.

The rearrangement links TRBV7-9 to TRBJ2-7, with D uncertain. Trimming stripped 2 bases from V and 2 bases from J, with 4 bases between. Looked up from germline, CDR1 is SEHNR and CDR2 is FQNEAQ (reference sequence). This CDR3 has 12 residues. The CDR3 DNA is TGTGCCAGCAGCTTATCCGCCTACGAGCAGTACTTC. It yields the protein CASSLSAYEQYF.

This chain uses TRBV5-4 with TRBJ2-4, with 11 bases fitting TRBD1. From germline, CDR1 is SGHNT and CDR2 YYREEE (reference sequence). The CDR3 length is 16 residues. V shed 2 bases, J shed 2 bases, and the junction held 3 bases outside the gene matches. The CDR3 loop is CASSLGDRGSKNIQYF. CDR3 sequence (DNA): TGTGCCAGCAGCTTAGGGGACAGGGGGTCCAAAAACATTCAGTACTTC. The variable domain in full, completed from reference TRBV5-4 and TRBJ2-4, reads ETGVTQSPTHLIKTRGQQVTLRCSSQSGHNTVSWYQQALGQGPQFIFQYYREEENGRGNFPPRFSGLQFPNYSSELNVNALELDDSALYLCASSLGDRGSKNIQYFGAGTRLSVL.

For this clone: Other DNA sequences in this sample translate to the same CDR3. This chain uses TRBV27 with TRBJ1-5; TRBD1 aligns across 7 bases. Germline loops: CDR1 MNHEY, CDR2 SMNVEV (reference sequence). The CDR3 sequence is 14 residues long. With 6 bases clipped from V and 4 bases from J, the junction kept 6 bases outside the gene matches. The CDR3 loop is CASSPGQTNQPQHF. CDR3 DNA sequence: TGTGCCAGCAGCCCGGGACAGACTAATCAGCCCCAGCATTTT.

This clone was observed a handful of times. The rearrangement joins TRBV30 to TRBJ1-5; 7 nucleotides agree with TRBD1. CDR3 length equals 16 residues. Germline V CDR1 and CDR2: GTSNPN, SVGIG (reference sequence). V was pared by 4 bases and J by 2 bases, with 11 bases of the junction left unmatched. CDR3 bases: TGTGCCTGGAACCCACAGGGGAAGGGGGGCAATCAGCCCCAGCATTTT. Amino acid sequence: CAWNPQGKGGNQPQHF.

Comments on this clone: Distinct nucleotide sequences in the sample also encode this CDR3. This sequence joins TRBV12-3 or TRBV12-4 and TRBJ1-2; D unclear. The ends were cut back, 2 bases at V and 4 bases at J, with 5 bases in the middle. The CDR3 sequence is 12 residues long. The CDR3 DNA reads TGTGCCAGCAGTTTAAGACTCTATGGCTACACCTTC. Residues: CASSLRLYGYTF.

V gene TRBV19 combines with J gene TRBJ1-2, with 7 bases lining up with TRBD1. The V gene end was trimmed by 4 bases and the J gene end by 5 bases; junction bases not matched to a gene: 7. CDR1 and CDR2 from the germline V gene are LNHDA and SQIVND (reference sequence). CDR3 length: 14 amino acids. CDR3 residues: CASSRGQHLYGYTF. CDR3 nucleotide sequence: TGTGCCAGTAGTAGGGGACAGCACCTATATGGCTACACCTTC.

The V and J genes are TRBV30 and TRBJ2-1, with TRBD2 as a possible D gene (5 bases). Germline V gives CDR1 GTSNPN, CDR2 SVGIG (reference sequence). CDR3 size: 12 residues. V dropped 4 bases and J dropped 6 bases, with 10 bases sitting between them. The CDR3, as DNA: TGTGCCTGGAAGGCGGCGGGCAATGAGCAGTTCTTC. The encoded protein is CAWKAAGNEQFF. Combining the CDR3 with reference TRBV30 and TRBJ2-1 gives the whole variable domain SQTIHQWPATLVQPVGSPLSLECTVEGTSNPNLYWYRQAAGRGLQLLFYSVGIGQISSEVPQNLSASRPQDRQFILSSKKLLLSDSGFYLCAWKAAGNEQFFGPGTRLTVL.

This clone was seen once. This chain joins TRBV6-5 and TRBJ2-7, with 8 positions matching TRBD1. The ends lost 6 bases at V and 3 bases at J; junction bases unmatched: 7. This CDR3 is 14 amino acids long. Germline V gene data show CDR1 as MNHEY and CDR2 as SVGAGI. In DNA form, the CDR3 reads TGTGCCAGCAGACGGGACAGGTCGTTCTACGAGCAGTACGTC. Translated, it gives CASRRDRSFYEQYV.

The chain combines TRBV2 with TRBJ2-1; no definite D call. The CDR3 runs 13 residues. Per the germline V gene, CDR1 is SNHLY and CDR2 is FYNNEI. V was pared by 0 bases and J by 3 bases, with 3 bases between. DNA for the CDR3: TGTGCCAGCAGTGAAGCTCGCTACAATGAGCAGTTCTTC. It translates to CASSEARYNEQFF. The full variable domain, in which reference TRBV2 and TRBJ2-1 provide the parts outside the CDR3, is EPEVTQTPSHQVTQMGQEVILRCVPISNHLYFYWYRQILGQKVEFLVSFYNNEISEKSEIFDDQFSVERPDGSNFTLKIRSTKLEDSAMYFCASSEARYNEQFFGPGTRLTVL.

This rearrangement joins TRBV19 to TRBJ2-7; D gene ambiguous. The CDR3 is 14 residues long. Germline V lookup: CDR1 LNHDA, CDR2 SQIVND (reference sequence). V was cut by 3 bases and J by 2 bases, with 11 bases left in between. CDR3 protein: CASSISGFPYEQYF. CDR3 nucleotide sequence: TGTGCCAGTAGTATTTCGGGTTTCCCCTACGAGCAGTACTTC.

V and J are TRBV24-1 and TRBJ2-5; 8 bases fit TRBD1. Germline-derived CDR1 and CDR2 are KGHDR and SFDVKD. The CDR3 spans 14 residues. V shed 3 bases and J 4 bases; nucleotides not matched to a gene: 3. DNA of the CDR3: TGTGCCACCAGTGATACAGGGGGGACAGAGACCCAGTACTTC. Its protein product is CATSDTGGTETQYF.

The count of this clone is one. The chain employs TRBV5-1 and TRBJ1-2; 7 nucleotides align to TRBD1. Per the germline V gene, CDR1 is SGHRS and CDR2 is YFSETQ. Losses at the gene ends were 3 bases for V and 10 bases for J; bases not matched to a gene: 6. The CDR3 extends over 12 amino acids. The CDR3 DNA reads TGCGCCAGCAGCTCGACAGGGACCGCCTACACCTTC. Protein sequence: CASSSTGTAYTF.